This T cell receptor (beta chain) was sequenced during a study of early T cells in non-severe SARS-CoV-2 infection. Study-level information: Chains stayed unpaired after sequencing of bulk RNA from unsorted whole blood. Study-wide results and limits: Database matching using VDJdb favored anti-spike CD8 responses, with private and CD4 specificities left missing.

Germline CDR1 SQVTM, CDR2 ANQGSEA. V was cut by 4 bases and J by 2 bases, with 9 bases left in between. The CDR3 has 14 amino acids. This clonotype has ten or more counts. Its antigen is unknown. Unique molecular identifiers were attached to individual cDNA molecules. MiXCR, run by TCRdb on the 5' RACE reads, gives a single entry per CDR3 protein. Here the sample spans roughly 70,000 distinct CDR3 sequences, over 10% being singletons. This receptor was obtained from an adult who was a healthcare worker with PCR-confirmed SARS-CoV-2 infection or an uninfected control (not recorded which). This chain uses TRBV29-1 with TRBJ2-6; D remains ambiguous. The specimen was whole blood. CDR3 nucleotide sequence: TGCAGCGTTGCAGAGATGGCTGGGGCCAACGTCCTGACTTTC. Amino acid sequence: CSVAEMAGANVLTF.